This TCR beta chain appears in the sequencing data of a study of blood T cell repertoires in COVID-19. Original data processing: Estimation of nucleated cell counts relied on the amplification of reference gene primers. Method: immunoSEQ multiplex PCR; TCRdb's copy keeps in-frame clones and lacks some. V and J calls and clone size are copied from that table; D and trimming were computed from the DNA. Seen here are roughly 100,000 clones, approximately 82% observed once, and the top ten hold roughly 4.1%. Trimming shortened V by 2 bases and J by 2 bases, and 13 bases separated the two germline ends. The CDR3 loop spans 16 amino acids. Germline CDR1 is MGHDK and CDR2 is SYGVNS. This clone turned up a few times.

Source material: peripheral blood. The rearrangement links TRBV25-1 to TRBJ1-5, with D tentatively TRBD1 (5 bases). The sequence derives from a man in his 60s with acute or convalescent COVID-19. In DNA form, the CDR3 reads TGTGCCAGCAGTGAACAGGCAGGGTGGGGCAATCAGCCCCAGCATTTT. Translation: CASSEQAGWGNQPQHF.